These T cell receptor beta chains were read from a single sample in a study of early T cells in non-severe SARS-CoV-2 infection. TCRdb recomputed calls from the 5' RACE reads with MiXCR, one row per CDR3 protein. Among around 92,000 distinct CDR3 sequences listed, 11% were seen once. The sequenced material came from whole blood. The source of these receptors is an adult who was a healthcare worker with PCR-confirmed SARS-CoV-2 infection or an uninfected control (not recorded which). The CDR3 runs from the conserved cysteine through the conserved F or W. D genes are given only for firm matches. The size of a clone is reported for some rows only, either as once, few or many, or as a class for expanded clones.

few	TRBV9	TRBJ2-3	TRBD2	TGTGCCAGCAGCGCGGGGACTAGCTCCTCTAGCACAGATACGCAGTATTTT	CASSAGTSSSSTDTQYF
many	TRBV3-1	TRBJ1-1	.	TGTGCCAGCAGCCAAGATACAGCTGAAGCTTTCTTT	CASSQDTAEAFF
many	TRBV28	TRBJ2-1	TRBD2	TGTGCCAGCCTTCCTGGACTAGCGGGAAATGAGCAGTTCTTC	CASLPGLAGNEQFF
few	TRBV18	TRBJ2-1	.	TGTGCCAGCTCACCTAACACCGGGAGCAATGAGCAGTTCTTC	CASSPNTGSNEQFF
few	TRBV10-2	TRBJ2-5	.	TGCGCCAGCAGTGTTACCCGGGACTCTCGGGGGACCCAGTACTTC	CASSVTRDSRGTQYF
many	TRBV15	TRBJ1-4	.	TGTGCCACCGGAAGATGGAAGAATGAAAAACTGTTTTTT	CATGRWKNEKLFF
.	TRBV20-1	TRBJ2-1	TRBD1	TGCAGTGCTAAAGGGACAGCTTACAATGAGCAGTTCTTC	CSAKGTAYNEQFF
medium-sized	TRBV7-6	TRBJ2-7	.	TGTGCCAGCAGCCCCCGACTAGGTACCTACGAGCAGTACTTC	CASSPRLGTYEQYF
.	TRBV7-9	TRBJ2-3	.	TGTGCCAGCAGCTTAGGACTGAGGACAGATACGCAGTATTTT	CASSLGLRTDTQYF
many	TRBV4-2	TRBJ1-1	.	TGTGCCAGCAGCCAAGACGGCAGGGAAGCTTTCTTT	CASSQDGREAFF
.	TRBV9	TRBJ2-7	.	TGTGCCAGCAGCTCCCAGGCTCAGGTCCCTTCCTACGAGCAGTACTTC	CASSSQAQVPSYEQYF
many	TRBV3-1	TRBJ2-1	TRBD2	TGTGCCAGCAGCCAAATAGCGGGAGGGACCTACAATGAGCAGTTCTTC	CASSQIAGGTYNEQFF
.	TRBV12-3/TRBV12-4	TRBJ2-3	.	TGTGCCAGCACTCGGACGAGGGCAGATACGCAGTATTTT	CASTRTRADTQYF
.	TRBV2	TRBJ2-4	.	TGTGCCAGCAGTAACAGGGACGACATTCAGTACTTC	CASSNRDDIQYF
many	TRBV7-8	TRBJ2-7	TRBD2	TGTGCCAGCAGCCTCGGACTAGCGGCGACCTACGAGCAGTACTTC	CASSLGLAATYEQYF
.	TRBV27	TRBJ2-2	.	TGTGCCAGCACCCGGGGGCCCTCCGGAGGGGAGCTGTTTTTT	CASTRGPSGGELFF
few	TRBV20-1	TRBJ1-1	.	TGCAGTGCTAGATCTCCCCCCCTCAACGGGAACACTGAAGCTTTCTTT	CSARSPPLNGNTEAFF
.	TRBV7-9	TRBJ2-7	.	TGTGCCAGCAGCTCCTGGACTGAGGTCTCCTACGAGCAGTACTTC	CASSSWTEVSYEQYF
few	TRBV5-4	TRBJ2-1	.	TGTGCCAGCAGACGTGTGGGAAGCTCCTACAATGAGCAGTTCTTC	CASRRVGSSYNEQFF
many	TRBV28	TRBJ2-3	.	TGTGCCAGCAATGGGCAGGGGTGGTCCTCAGATACGCAGTATTTT	CASNGQGWSSDTQYF
few	TRBV5-5	TRBJ2-1	.	TGTGCCAGCAGCACCTCCCCCACTAGCTCCTACAATGAGCAGTTCTTC	CASSTSPTSSYNEQFF
.	TRBV9	TRBJ2-7	TRBD2	TGTGCCAGCAGCGTCGGACTAGCGGAGGAGCAGTACTTC	CASSVGLAEEQYF
.	TRBV10-3	TRBJ2-1	.	TGTGCCATCAGTGAGCAGTTAGGCTCCTACAATGAGCAGTTCTTC	CAISEQLGSYNEQFF
many	TRBV18	TRBJ2-1	.	TGTGCCAGCTCACCTCTAGAGGCCAGCCCCTACAATGAGCAGTTCTTC	CASSPLEASPYNEQFF
few	TRBV9	TRBJ2-3	TRBD2	TGTGCCAGCAGCGTGGGACTAGCGGGGTCTAGCACAGATACGCAGTATTTT	CASSVGLAGSSTDTQYF
few	TRBV7-2	TRBJ2-2	.	TGTGCCAGCACTGCTAAAAGGGCCCTCGTCGGGGAGCTGTTTTTT	CASTAKRALVGELFF
few	TRBV28	TRBJ1-5	TRBD1	TGTGCCACCGACAGGGTGAGCAATCAGCCCCAGCATTTT	CATDRVSNQPQHF
.	TRBV20-1	TRBJ2-7	.	TGCAGTGCTAGGGTGTTCAACGAGCAGTACTTC	CSARVFNEQYF
few	TRBV6-4	TRBJ1-1	.	TGTGCCAGCAGACCACACGGGGGGACTGAAGCTTTCTTT	CASRPHGGTEAFF
.	TRBV10-1	TRBJ1-4	.	TGCGCCAGCAGTGACCACAGGGCAGGAGGGGAAAAACTGTTTTTT	CASSDHRAGGEKLFF
.	TRBV29-1	TRBJ2-3	.	TGCAGCGGGCACACAGATACGCAGTATTTT	CSGHTDTQYF
.	TRBV15	TRBJ1-1	.	TGTGCCACCAGCGGGGAGTTTGGAGACACTGAAGCTTTCTTT	CATSGEFGDTEAFF
few	TRBV9	TRBJ1-2	TRBD1	TGTGCCAGCAGCTCGCTATCGACAGGGAACTATGGCTACACCTTC	CASSSLSTGNYGYTF
.	TRBV7-6	TRBJ2-3	TRBD2	TGTGCCAGCACCATTGGGCTAGCGGGGGGGGCAGATACGCAGTATTTT	CASTIGLAGGADTQYF
.	TRBV6-5	TRBJ1-6	.	TGTGCCAGCAGTTACTCGGGGGCAATGGATTCACCCCTCCACTTT	CASSYSGAMDSPLHF
.	TRBV6-6	TRBJ2-3	TRBD2	TGTGCCAGCAGCCCCCCTGTCGGGCTAGCGGGAGCAACAGATACGCAGTATTTT	CASSPPVGLAGATDTQYF
many	TRBV7-9	TRBJ1-1	.	TGTGCCAGCAGTTCCGATCCATTAGACAGGAACACTGAAGCTTTCTTT	CASSSDPLDRNTEAFF
many	TRBV5-1	TRBJ2-7	TRBD1	TGCGCCAGCAGCCTGGGACAGGGTTTCCACGAGCAGTACTTC	CASSLGQGFHEQYF
many	TRBV27	TRBJ2-2	TRBD2	TGTGCCAGCAGTTACTGGCGGGGGGCGAACACCGGGGAGCTGTTTTTT	CASSYWRGANTGELFF
.	TRBV28	TRBJ1-1	.	TGTGCCAGCAGTTTAATGGGCAGGGGAGGCACTGAAGCTTTCTTT	CASSLMGRGGTEAFF
.	TRBV20-1	TRBJ2-1	TRBD2	TGCAGTGCTGGGAGCCTAGCGGGGGGGCATGTAGAGCAGTTCTTC	CSAGSLAGGHVEQFF